The 15 T cell receptor beta chains below come from one sample, sequenced in a study of radiotherapy plus CTLA-4 blockade in lung cancer. Profiled with immunoSEQ multiplex PCR; TCRdb holds only in-frame clones, not every one. The sample shows 9,500 to 15,000 clones, roughly 80% of them seen only once. Sequences were derived from peripheral blood, sampled from a patient treated with radiotherapy plus ipilimumab. The source of these receptors is a human donor with non-small cell lung cancer that progressed on radiotherapy plus ipilimumab.

The V call is TRBV19, the J call TRBJ1-3, with TRBD1 as a possible D gene (6 bases). This CDR3 is 13 amino acids long. Trimming took 4 bases from V and 8 from J, leaving 12 bases between them. The germline V gene has CDR1 LNHDA and CDR2 SQIVND (reference sequence). For the CDR3, the DNA is TGTGCCAGTAGTAACAGGGTTTTGGACACCATATATTTT. Residues: CASSNRVLDTIYF.

This clone was seen only a few times. The chain combines TRBV19 with TRBJ2-7; TRBD1 might be the D (6 bases). Germline V gene lookup returns CDR1 LNHDA and CDR2 SQIVND (reference sequence). The CDR3 is made up of 15 amino acids. V lost 4 bases and J lost 2, with 15 bases in between. The CDR3, as DNA: TGTGCCAGTAGTACCCTGGCAGGGGCTACCTACGAGCAGTACTTC. This gives the protein CASSTLAGATYEQYF.

This chain joins TRBV11-2 and TRBJ1-2, with TRBD1 matching over 8 bases. CDR3 length equals 13 residues. Germline assignment: CDR1 SGHAT and CDR2 FQNNGV. The ends lost 7 bases at V and 7 bases at J; junction bases unmatched: 8. CDR3 in amino acids: CASTTGQGRGYTF. The CDR3 DNA is TGTGCCAGCACCACCGGACAGGGTCGTGGCTACACCTTC. The variable domain in full, with the rest retrieved from reference TRBV11-2 and TRBJ1-2, is EAGVAQSPRYKIIEKRQSVAFWCNPISGHATLYWYQQILGQGPKLLIQFQNNGVVDDSQLPKDRFSAERLKGVDSTLKIQPAKLEDSAVYLCASTTGQGRGYTFGSGTRLTVV.

This chain joins TRBV7-9 and TRBJ2-7; tentative D call: TRBD1 (5 bases). From germline, CDR1 is SEHNR and CDR2 FQNEAQ (reference sequence). V was pared by 4 bases and J by 3 bases, with 16 bases between. The CDR3 extends over 15 amino acids. DNA for the CDR3: TGTGCCAGCAGCTCCGACACAGGATCCTTCTACGAGCAGTACTTC. Its translation: CASSSDTGSFYEQYF.

The rearrangement uses TRBV28 and TRBJ1-5; the D gene is possibly TRBD1 (6 bases). Trimming shortened V by 6 bases and J by 2 bases, and 17 bases separated the two germline ends. Germline values: CDR1 MDHEN, CDR2 SYDVKM. This CDR3 comprises 16 residues. As DNA, the CDR3 is TGTGCCAGCAGAACCGGACAGCCTTGGGGCAATCAGCCCCAGCATTTT. Amino acid sequence: CASRTGQPWGNQPQHF.

The chain carries TRBV7-8 and TRBJ2-2, with a weak D call TRBD2 (7 bases). The CDR3 covers 15 residues. In germline, CDR1 is SGHVS, CDR2 FQNEAQ. V was shortened by 1 base and J by 4 bases, with 10 bases between the two germline ends. CDR3 nucleotides: TGTGCCAGCAGCTTAGGGCGGGGGCGCACCGGGGAGCTGTTTTTT. Translating gives CASSLGRGRTGELFF.

This chain connects TRBV28 to TRBJ1-4; D remains unclear. CDR3 length: 15 residues. V was cut by 4 bases and J by 6 bases, with 15 bases left in between. Germline V gene sequence: CDR1 MDHEN, CDR2 SYDVKM. The DNA of the CDR3 is TGTGCCAGCAGTTCCGTTCCCGGGTCCTATGAAAAACTGTTTTTT. Its translation: CASSSVPGSYEKLFF.

The chain links TRBV7-8 to TRBJ1-5; no firm D call. Trimming shortened V by 3 bases and J by 4 bases, and 16 bases separated the two germline ends. Germline CDR1 SGHVS, CDR2 FQNEAQ. The CDR3 loop spans 16 amino acids. CDR3 sequence reads: CASSLGRWFGNQPQHF. DNA for the CDR3: TGTGCCAGCAGCTTGGGTCGGTGGTTCGGGAATCAGCCCCAGCATTTT.

The chain uses TRBV6-1 and TRBJ1-1, with 8 bases identical to TRBD1. This CDR3 has 13 residues. The germline V gene has CDR1 MNHNS and CDR2 SASEGT. J lost 10 bases, V lost 6 bases, and 10 bases had no gene match. The CDR3 here is CASSLGQVAGAFF. CDR3 nucleotide sequence: TGTGCCAGCAGCCTGGGACAGGTAGCAGGAGCTTTCTTT.

The chain employs TRBV2 and TRBJ1-1, with D maybe TRBD1 (5 bases). Trimming took off 8 bases at V and 5 bases at J, with 18 bases between the two ends. Germline assignment: CDR1 SNHLY and CDR2 FYNNEI. The CDR3 consists of 14 residues. The CDR3 DNA reads as TGTGCCAGCCGAGGGCAGGGTGGTTCGACTGAAGCTTTCTTT. Translation: CASRGQGGSTEAFF.

The chain couples TRBV27 to TRBJ2-1; D remains ambiguous. This CDR3 has 13 amino acids. Germline values: CDR1 MNHEY, CDR2 SMNVEV (reference sequence). Trimming stripped 4 bases from V and 0 bases from J, with 4 bases between. CDR3 nucleotide sequence: TGTGCCAGCAGTTGGGGCTCCTACAATGAGCAGTTCTTC. Residues: CASSWGSYNEQFF.

CDR3 region: CASSLMGGLYEQYF. The DNA for the CDR3 is TGTGCCAGCAGCTTAATGGGCGGTCTCTACGAGCAGTACTTC. The chain employs TRBV7-2 and TRBJ2-7, with D uncertain. The V and J ends lost 2 bases and 3 bases respectively, with 11 bases between them. Germline V gene sequence: CDR1 SGHTA, CDR2 FQGNSA. The CDR3 contains 14 residues.

The V call is TRBV5-4, the J call TRBJ1-6; D is ambiguous. Trimming shortened V by 0 bases and J by 7 bases, and 8 bases separated the two germline ends. This CDR3 has 14 residues. The V gene's germline CDR1 is SGHNT and CDR2 YYREEE (reference sequence). CDR3 bases: TGTGCCAGCAGCTTGGAAGGGCTCAATTCACCCCTCCACTTT. Translated, it gives CASSLEGLNSPLHF.

The rearrangement joins TRBV6-6 to TRBJ2-1; D might be TRBD2 (6 bases). Germline V gene sequence: CDR1 MNHNY, CDR2 SVGAGI (reference sequence). Trimming pared 1 base from V and 2 bases from J, leaving 9 bases between. The CDR3 has 15 residues. CDR3 sequence reads: CASSYLGGAYNEQFF. The DNA for the CDR3 is TGTGCCAGCAGTTACTTGGGGGGTGCCTACAATGAGCAGTTCTTC.

The rearrangement links TRBV6-1 to TRBJ1-5; D call uncertain. V lost 6 bases and J lost 0, with 6 bases in between. The CDR3 covers 13 residues. CDR1 and CDR2 from the germline V gene are MNHNS and SASEGT. The CDR3, as DNA: TGTGCCAGCAGAACGGATAGCAATCAGCCCCAGCATTTT. Protein sequence: CASRTDSNQPQHF.